These T cell receptor beta chains were read from a single sample in a study of blood T cell repertoires in COVID-19. TCRdb's table, derived via immunoSEQ multiplex PCR, lists solely in-frame clones and lacks some. The profile covers tens of thousands of clones, with 80% to 85% appearing a single time and approximately 8.4% taken by the ten largest. The sample was peripheral blood. The receptors stem from a human donor in a cohort sampled during active COVID-19. The CDR3 runs from the conserved cysteine through the conserved F or W. A D gene is named only where the DNA matches it firmly. Size is stated for part of the rows, as once, few or many counts, or as a class when the clone is expanded.

V gene	J gene	CDR3 length	D gene	clone size	CDR3 protein	CDR3 DNA
TRBV28	TRBJ2-3	15	TRBD1	.	CASSIGTVSTDTQYF	TGTGCCAGCAGTATAGGGACAGTATCCACAGATACGCAGTATTTT
TRBV7-3	TRBJ2-1	15	TRBD2	.	CASSRAGGSYNEQFF	TGTGCCAGCAGCCGAGCGGGAGGCTCCTACAATGAGCAGTTCTTC
TRBV7-6	TRBJ1-5	17	TRBD1	.	CASSSSLGTGVNQPQHF	TGTGCCAGCAGCTCGTCTCTTGGGACAGGGGTGAATCAGCCCCAGCATTTT
TRBV7-9	TRBJ2-1	15	.	.	CASSFPLSSGNEQFF	TGTGCCAGCAGCTTTCCCCTTAGTTCGGGGAATGAGCAGTTCTTC
TRBV6-6	TRBJ2-1	16	TRBD1	.	CASSWGGTATHNEQFF	TGTGCCAGCAGTTGGGGTGGGACAGCTACCCACAATGAGCAGTTCTTC
TRBV4-3	TRBJ2-7	15	.	.	CASSQDEDSSYEQYF	TGCGCCAGCAGCCAAGATGAGGACAGCTCCTACGAGCAGTACTTC
TRBV6-5	TRBJ2-2	13	.	.	CASSQENTGELFF	TGTGCCAGCAGTCAGGAGAACACCGGGGAGCTGTTTTTT
TRBV7-9	TRBJ2-2	16	TRBD1	.	CASSLGRDSIPGELFF	TGTGCCAGCAGCTTAGGACGGGACAGTATCCCCGGGGAGCTGTTTTTT
TRBV19	TRBJ2-5	13	TRBD1	.	CASSMGQGRTQYF	TGTGCCAGTAGTATGGGACAGGGGAGGACCCAGTACTTC
TRBV7-3	TRBJ2-2	16	TRBD1	few	CASSPSQGGHGGELFF	TGTGCCAGCAGCCCGTCACAGGGGGGACACGGCGGGGAGCTGTTTTTT
TRBV7-2	TRBJ2-7	14	TRBD2	.	CASSLGLAGVEQYF	TGTGCCAGCAGCTTGGGACTAGCGGGGGTGGAGCAGTACTTC
TRBV9	TRBJ2-3	15	.	few	CASTTLGGNTDTQYF	TGTGCCAGCACTACCTTGGGGGGTAACACAGATACGCAGTATTTT
TRBV5-1	TRBJ2-1	18	TRBD2	.	CASSLVLVAGGLSYEQFF	TGCGCCAGCAGCTTGGTCCTGGTAGCGGGAGGCCTAAGCTATGAGCAGTTCTTC
TRBV9	TRBJ2-3	17	TRBD2	.	CASSVVGGGAQTDTQYF	TGTGCCAGCAGCGTAGTTGGCGGGGGGGCTCAAACAGATACGCAGTATTTT
TRBV5-1	TRBJ2-7	14	TRBD1	.	CASRGQGIIYEQYF	TGCGCCAGCCGGGGACAGGGAATAATATACGAGCAGTACTTC
TRBV7-9	TRBJ1-1	15	.	.	CASSLAGRKNTEAFF	TGTGCCAGCAGCTTAGCGGGGCGCAAGAACACTGAAGCTTTCTTT
TRBV18	TRBJ2-4	18	TRBD2	.	CASSPLQTVGGAKNIQYF	TGTGCCAGCTCACCACTACAGACTGTGGGAGGGGCCAAAAACATTCAGTACTTC